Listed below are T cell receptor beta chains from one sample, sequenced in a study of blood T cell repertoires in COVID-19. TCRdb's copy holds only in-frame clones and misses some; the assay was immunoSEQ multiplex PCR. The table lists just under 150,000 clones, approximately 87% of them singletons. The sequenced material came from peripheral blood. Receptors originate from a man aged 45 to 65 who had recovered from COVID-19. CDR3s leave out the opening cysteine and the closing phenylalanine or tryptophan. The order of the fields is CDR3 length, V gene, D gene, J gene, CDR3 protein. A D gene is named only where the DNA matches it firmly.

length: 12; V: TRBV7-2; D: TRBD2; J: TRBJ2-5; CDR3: ASTSGGYQETQY
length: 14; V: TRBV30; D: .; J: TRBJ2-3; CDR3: AWSVPGPIGGDTQY
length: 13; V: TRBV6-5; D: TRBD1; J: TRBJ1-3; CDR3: ASRDDRGAGNTIY
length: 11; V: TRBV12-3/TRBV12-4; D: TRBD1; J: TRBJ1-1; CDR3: ASSPGTGFLAF
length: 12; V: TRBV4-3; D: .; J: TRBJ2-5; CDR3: ASSQDFPPETQY
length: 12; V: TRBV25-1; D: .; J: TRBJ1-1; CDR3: ASSEWERNTEAF
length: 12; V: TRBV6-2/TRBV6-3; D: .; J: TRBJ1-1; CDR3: ASSYSRGPAEAF
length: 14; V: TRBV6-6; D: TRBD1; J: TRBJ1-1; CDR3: ASLRDRDVANTEAF
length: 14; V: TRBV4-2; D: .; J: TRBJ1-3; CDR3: ASSRPGGATGNTIY
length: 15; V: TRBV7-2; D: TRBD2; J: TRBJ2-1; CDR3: ASSSRLAGGRMNEQF
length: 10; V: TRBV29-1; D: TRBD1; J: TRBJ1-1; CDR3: SVAGQGTEAF
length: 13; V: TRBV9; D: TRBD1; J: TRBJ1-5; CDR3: ASSVGQGAGQPQH
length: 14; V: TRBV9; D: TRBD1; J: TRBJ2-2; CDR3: ASSVGGTGWTGELF
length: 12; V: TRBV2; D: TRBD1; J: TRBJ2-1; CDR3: ASHEGAFYNEQF
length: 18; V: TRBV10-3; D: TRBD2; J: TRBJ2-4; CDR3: AISERGSSGGISAKNIQY
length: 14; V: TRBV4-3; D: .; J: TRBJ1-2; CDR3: ASSQEGVDEVSGYT
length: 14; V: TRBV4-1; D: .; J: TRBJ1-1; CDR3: ASSHIETAVNTEAF
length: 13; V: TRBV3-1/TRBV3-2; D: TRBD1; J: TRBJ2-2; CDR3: ASSQVSGGFGELF
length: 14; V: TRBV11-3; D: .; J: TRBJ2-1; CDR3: ASSLGGGGSEREQF
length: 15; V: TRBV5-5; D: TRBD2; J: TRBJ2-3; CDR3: ASSSGLAGGLGDTQY
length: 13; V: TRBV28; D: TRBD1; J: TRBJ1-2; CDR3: ASSSTGQGLGGYT
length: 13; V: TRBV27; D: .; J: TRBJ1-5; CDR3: ASSPTGFGNQPQH
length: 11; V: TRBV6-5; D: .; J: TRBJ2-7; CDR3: ASSYDRAYEQY
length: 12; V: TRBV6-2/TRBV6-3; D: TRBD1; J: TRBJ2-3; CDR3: ASSRGQAFGTQY
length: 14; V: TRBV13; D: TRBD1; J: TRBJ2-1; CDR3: ASSLVAGGFYNEQF
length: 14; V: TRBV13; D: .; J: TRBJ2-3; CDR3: ASSLGLGGGTDTQY
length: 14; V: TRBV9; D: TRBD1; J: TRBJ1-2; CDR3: ASSASRDSVNYGYT
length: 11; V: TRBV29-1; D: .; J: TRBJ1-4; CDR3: SVVGRVNEKLF
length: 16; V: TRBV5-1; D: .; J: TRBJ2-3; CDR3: ASSSKTGGATSTDTQY
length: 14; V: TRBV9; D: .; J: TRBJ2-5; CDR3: ASSVSGRGASETQY
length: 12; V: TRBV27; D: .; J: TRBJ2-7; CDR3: ASSFQGQTYEQY
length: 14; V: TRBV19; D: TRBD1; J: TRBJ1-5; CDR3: ASSSGTGFSPQPQH
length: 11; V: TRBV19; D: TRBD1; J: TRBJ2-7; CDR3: ASSRDREYEQY
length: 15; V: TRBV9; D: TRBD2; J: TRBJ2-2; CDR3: ASSVGAGVSNTGELF
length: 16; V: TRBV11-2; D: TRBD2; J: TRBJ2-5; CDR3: ASSSGLAGGVLAETQY
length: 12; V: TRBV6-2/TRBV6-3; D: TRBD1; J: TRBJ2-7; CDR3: ASSRDRGQVEQY
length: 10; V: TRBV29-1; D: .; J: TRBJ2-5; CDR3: SVEEPRETQY
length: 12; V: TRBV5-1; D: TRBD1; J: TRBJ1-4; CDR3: ASRPGQGSEKLF
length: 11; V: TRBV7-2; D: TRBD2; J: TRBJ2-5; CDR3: ASSKGTRETQY
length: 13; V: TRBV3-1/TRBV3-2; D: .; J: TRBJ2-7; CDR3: ASSQGFGGSYEQY
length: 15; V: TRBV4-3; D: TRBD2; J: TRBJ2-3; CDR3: ASSQETGGGTTDTQY
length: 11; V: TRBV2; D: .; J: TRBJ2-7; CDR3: ASSEGQTYEQY
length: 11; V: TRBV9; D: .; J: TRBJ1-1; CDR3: ASSVGEYTEAF
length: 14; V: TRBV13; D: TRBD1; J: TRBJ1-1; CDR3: ASSPDRGRENTEAF
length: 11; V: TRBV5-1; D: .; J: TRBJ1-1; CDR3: ASSLGEATEAF
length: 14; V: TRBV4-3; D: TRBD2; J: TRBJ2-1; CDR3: ASSQESGGAINEQF
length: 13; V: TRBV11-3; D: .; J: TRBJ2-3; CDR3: ASSPMSGFQDTQY
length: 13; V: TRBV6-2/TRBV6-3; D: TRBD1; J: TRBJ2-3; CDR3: ASSYSRDRADTQY
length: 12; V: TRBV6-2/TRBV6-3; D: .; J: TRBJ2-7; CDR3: ASSYTATSYEQY
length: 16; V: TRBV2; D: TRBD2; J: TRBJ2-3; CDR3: ASSSGLAGGLRTDTQY
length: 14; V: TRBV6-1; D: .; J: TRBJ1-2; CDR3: ASSGQWGEYNYGYT
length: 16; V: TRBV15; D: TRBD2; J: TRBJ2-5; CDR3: ATSRDPTSGGFQETQY
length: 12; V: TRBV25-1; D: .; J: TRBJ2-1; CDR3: ASSEEGSGNEQF
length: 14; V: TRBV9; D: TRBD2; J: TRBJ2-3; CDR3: ASSPWTSGGTDTQY
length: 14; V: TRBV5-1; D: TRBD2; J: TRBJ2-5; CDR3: ASSLGASGIKETQY
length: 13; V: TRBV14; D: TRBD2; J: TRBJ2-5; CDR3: ASSLGLAGRETQY
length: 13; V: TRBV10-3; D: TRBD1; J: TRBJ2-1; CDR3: AISGGSHRGNEQF
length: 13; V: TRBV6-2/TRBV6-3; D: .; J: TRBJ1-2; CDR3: ASSYPRTDNYGYT
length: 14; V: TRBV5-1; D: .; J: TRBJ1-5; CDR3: ASSPGGSGSNQPQH
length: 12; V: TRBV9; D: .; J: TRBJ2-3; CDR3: ASSVGTSTDTQY